This T cell receptor beta chain was sequenced in a study of OX40 agonist ivuxolimab in advanced cancers. Study-wide context: Checkpoint inhibitors had been given previously to about 38% of patients. Partial responses were achieved by three patients, one with hepatocellular carcinoma and two with cutaneous melanoma. Notes on the study in general: The antigen specificity of the peripheral T cells (those that were expanded) was not determined. Compared with CD4+, CD8+ T cells on average had more expanded clones.

Points on this clone: As yet, its antigen is unknown.

Profiled with immunoSEQ multiplex PCR; TCRdb holds only in-frame clones, not every one. The data hold some 62,000 clones, with less than 95% observed a single time. Sequencing was performed on CD4+ or CD8+ T cells sorted from blood, taken in a trial of the OX40 agonist ivuxolimab. The receptor was derived from an adult with an advanced solid tumor such as melanoma, head and neck, liver or kidney cancer.

The CDR3 sequence is CASRLGNTEAFF. CDR3 DNA: TGTGCCAGCCGTCTGGGGAACACTGAAGCTTTCTTT. The chain has TRBV5-6 and TRBJ1-1; D gene ambiguous. This CDR3 comprises 12 residues. Germline V CDR1 and CDR2: SGHDT, YYEEEE. The V and J ends lost 7 bases and 1 base respectively, with 8 bases between them.